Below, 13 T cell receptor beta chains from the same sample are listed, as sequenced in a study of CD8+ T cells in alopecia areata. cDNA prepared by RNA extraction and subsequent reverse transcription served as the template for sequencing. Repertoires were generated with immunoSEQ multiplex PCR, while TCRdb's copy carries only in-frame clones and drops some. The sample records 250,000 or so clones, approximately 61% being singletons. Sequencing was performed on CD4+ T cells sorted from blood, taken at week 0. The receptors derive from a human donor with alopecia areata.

The CDR3 nucleotides are TGTGCCAGCAGTCGGGACAGAGAGGAGACCCAGTACTTC. The encoded protein is CASSRDREETQYF. The chain recombines TRBV6-6 with TRBJ2-5, with 7 positions matching TRBD1. The germline V gene encodes CDR1 MNHNY and CDR2 SVGAGI (reference sequence). With V trimmed by 5 bases and J by 5 bases, 5 bases remained unmatched. The CDR3 loop spans 13 amino acids.

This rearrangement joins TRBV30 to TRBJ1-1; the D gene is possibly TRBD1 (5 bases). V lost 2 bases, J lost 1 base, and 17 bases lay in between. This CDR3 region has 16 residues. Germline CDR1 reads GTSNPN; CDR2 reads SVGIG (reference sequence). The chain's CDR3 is CAWSPVQGWGNTEAFF. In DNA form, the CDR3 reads TGTGCCTGGAGTCCCGTTCAGGGTTGGGGGAACACTGAAGCTTTCTTT.

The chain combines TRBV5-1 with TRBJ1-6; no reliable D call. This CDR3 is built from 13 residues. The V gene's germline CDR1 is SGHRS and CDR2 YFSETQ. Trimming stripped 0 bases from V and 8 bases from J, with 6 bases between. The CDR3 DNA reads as TGCGCCAGCAGCTTGGACTCGGATTCACCCCTCCACTTT. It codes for CASSLDSDSPLHF.

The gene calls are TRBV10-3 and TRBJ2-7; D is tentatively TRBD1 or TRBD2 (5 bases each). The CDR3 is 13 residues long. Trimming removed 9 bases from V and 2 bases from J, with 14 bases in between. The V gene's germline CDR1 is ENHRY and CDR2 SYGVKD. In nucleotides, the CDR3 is TGTGCCATTGCCGGGACGACGGCCTACGAGCAGTACTTC. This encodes CAIAGTTAYEQYF.

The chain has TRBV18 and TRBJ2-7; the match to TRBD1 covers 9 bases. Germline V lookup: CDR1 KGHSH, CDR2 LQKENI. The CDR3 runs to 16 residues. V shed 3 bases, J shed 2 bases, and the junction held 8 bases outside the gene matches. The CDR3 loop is CASSPAPGQGTYEQYF. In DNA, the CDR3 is TGTGCCAGCTCACCCGCCCCGGGACAGGGAACCTACGAGCAGTACTTC.

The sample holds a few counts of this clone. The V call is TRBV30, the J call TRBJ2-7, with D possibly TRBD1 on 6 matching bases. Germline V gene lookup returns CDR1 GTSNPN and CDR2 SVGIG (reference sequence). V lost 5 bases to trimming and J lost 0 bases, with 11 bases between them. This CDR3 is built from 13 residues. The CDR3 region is CAWARGSSYEQYF. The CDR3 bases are TGTGCCTGGGCCAGGGGTAGCTCCTACGAGCAGTACTTC.

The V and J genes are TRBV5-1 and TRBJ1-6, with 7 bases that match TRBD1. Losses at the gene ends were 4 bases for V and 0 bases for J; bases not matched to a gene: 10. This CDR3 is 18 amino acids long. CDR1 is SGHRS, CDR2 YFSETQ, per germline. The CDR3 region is CASSPGQQATSYNSPLHF. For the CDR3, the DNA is TGCGCCAGCAGCCCGGGACAGCAAGCTACCTCCTATAATTCACCCCTCCACTTT.

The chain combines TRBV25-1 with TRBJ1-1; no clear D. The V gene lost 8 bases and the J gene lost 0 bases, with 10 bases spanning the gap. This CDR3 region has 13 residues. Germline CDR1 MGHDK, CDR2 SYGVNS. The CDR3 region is CASSFSMNTEAFF. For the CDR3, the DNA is TGTGCCAGCTCGTTTTCCATGAACACTGAAGCTTTCTTT.

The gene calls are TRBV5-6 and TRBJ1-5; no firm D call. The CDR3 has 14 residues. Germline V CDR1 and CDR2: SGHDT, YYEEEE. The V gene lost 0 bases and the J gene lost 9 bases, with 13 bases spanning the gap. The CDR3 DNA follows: TGTGCCAGCAGCTTGGAGGGCGGGATGCGGCCCCAGCATTTT. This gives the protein CASSLEGGMRPQHF.

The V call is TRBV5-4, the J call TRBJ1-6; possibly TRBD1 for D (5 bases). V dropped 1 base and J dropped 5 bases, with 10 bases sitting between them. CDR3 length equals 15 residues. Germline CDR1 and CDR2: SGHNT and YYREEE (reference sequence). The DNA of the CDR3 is TGTGCCAGCAGCTTGTTTGACAGAGATAATTCACCCCTCCACTTT. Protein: CASSLFDRDNSPLHF.

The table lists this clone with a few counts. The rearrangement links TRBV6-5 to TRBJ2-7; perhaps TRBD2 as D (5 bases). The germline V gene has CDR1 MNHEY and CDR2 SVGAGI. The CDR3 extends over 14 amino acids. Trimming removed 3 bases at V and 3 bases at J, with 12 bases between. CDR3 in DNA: TGTGCCAGCAGTTATTCGGACCGGGGCTACGAGCAGTACTTC. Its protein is CASSYSDRGYEQYF.

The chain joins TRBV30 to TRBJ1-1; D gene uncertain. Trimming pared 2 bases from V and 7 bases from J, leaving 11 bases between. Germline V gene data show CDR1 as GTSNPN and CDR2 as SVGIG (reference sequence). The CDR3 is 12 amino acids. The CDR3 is CAWSRNRVEAFF. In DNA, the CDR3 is TGTGCCTGGAGTAGAAATCGGGTTGAAGCTTTCTTT.

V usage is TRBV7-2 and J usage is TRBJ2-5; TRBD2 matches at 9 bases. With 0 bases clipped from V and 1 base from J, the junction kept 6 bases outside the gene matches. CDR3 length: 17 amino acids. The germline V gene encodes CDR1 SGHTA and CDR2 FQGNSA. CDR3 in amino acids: CASSLAMKRGVQETQYF. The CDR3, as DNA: TGTGCCAGCAGCTTAGCGATGAAGCGGGGGGTCCAAGAGACCCAGTACTTC. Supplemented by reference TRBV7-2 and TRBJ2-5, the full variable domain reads GAGVSQSPSNKVTEKGKDVELRCDPISGHTALYWYRQSLGQGLEFLIYFQGNSAPDKSGLPSDRFSAERTGGSVSTLTIQRTQQEDSAVYLCASSLAMKRGVQETQYFGPGTRLLVL.